Following are 25 T cell receptor beta chains from one sample sequenced in a study of cytomegalovirus exposure and HLA in healthy donors (dated by TCRdb to about 2017). Library preparation was by the immunoSEQ multiplex PCR assay. What TCRdb holds here is the immuneACCESS table cut down to in-frame rearrangements. Part of the clones is not present; checked against another copy, under half of the missing clones reflect an unresolved V gene, and the others are unexplained. In all, the sample holds 120,000 or so clones, and 85% to 90% of those were seen once. The ten largest clones capture around 1.9% of the sample. The sample comprised PBMCs. The receptors stem from a woman between 18 and 30 years old in good health and CMV-seronegative.

The rearrangement links TRBV27 to TRBJ2-1, with 12 bases fitting TRBD2. This CDR3 contains 16 residues. V dropped 4 bases and J dropped 2; count of bases not matched to a gene: 3. Germline V gives CDR1 MNHEY, CDR2 SMNVEV (reference sequence). The CDR3 DNA reads TGTGCCAGCAGTTCGAGACTAGCGGGAGCCTACAATGAGCAGTTCTTC. This codes for CASSSRLAGAYNEQFF.

The chain couples TRBV11-2 to TRBJ2-1; 11 bases line up with TRBD2. This CDR3 spans 14 amino acids. The germline V gene has CDR1 SGHAT and CDR2 FQNNGV. J lost 14 bases, V lost 1 base, and 7 bases had no gene match. CDR3 sequence reads: CASSLVLSGGEEFF. The CDR3 region has the DNA TGTGCCAGCAGCTTAGTTCTTAGCGGGGGGGAGGAGTTCTTC.

V and J are TRBV6-4 and TRBJ2-1, with D maybe TRBD2 (6 bases). Between the trimmed V and J ends, which lost 4 bases and 3 bases, there was a span of 10 bases. This CDR3 spans 14 amino acids. Germline CDR1 and CDR2: MRHNA and SNTAGT. The CDR3 sequence is CASSASADYNEQFF. DNA for the CDR3: TGTGCCAGCAGTGCTAGCGCGGACTACAATGAGCAGTTCTTC.

J is TRBJ1-4 and V is TRBV7-6; D might be TRBD1 (6 bases). The V end was cut by 5 bases, the J end by 5 bases, with 15 bases between. CDR1 and CDR2 from the germline V gene are SGHVS and FNYEAQ. The CDR3 loop spans 15 amino acids. CDR3 nucleotides: TGTGCCAGCAGCCCAAGGACAGAGTTCAATGAAAAACTGTTTTTT. It codes for CASSPRTEFNEKLFF.

The chain's CDR3 is CASSLRRLAGGGTDTQYF. CDR3 nucleotides: TGTGCCAGCAGTTTACGGAGACTAGCGGGAGGGGGGACAGATACGCAGTATTTT. The chain recombines TRBV27 with TRBJ2-3; 14 bases agree with TRBD2. V trimming: 2 bases; J trimming: 3 bases; junction bases outside the gene matches: 7. Per the germline V gene, CDR1 is MNHEY and CDR2 is SMNVEV (reference sequence). The CDR3 is 18 residues long.

The V gene is TRBV30, the J gene TRBJ2-1; D is unresolved. V lost 0 bases and J lost 6, with 12 bases in between. The germline gives CDR1 GTSNPN, CDR2 SVGIG (reference sequence). This CDR3 is built from 14 residues. The CDR3 region has the DNA TGTGCCTGGAGTGTAAATCTAGTGAGCAATGAGCAGTTCTTC. This encodes CAWSVNLVSNEQFF.

The J gene is TRBJ2-3, the V gene TRBV11-2; 9 bases fit TRBD2. The CDR3 loop spans 16 amino acids. With V trimmed by 0 bases and J by 4 bases, 5 bases remained unmatched. Germline V gene sequence: CDR1 SGHAT, CDR2 FQNNGV. The CDR3 DNA is TGTGCCAGCAGCTTAGATCGCGGGGGGGCTCCAGATACGCAGTATTTT. This encodes CASSLDRGGAPDTQYF.

The chain employs TRBV18 and TRBJ2-1; D not certain. Germline CDR1 and CDR2: KGHSH and LQKENI. Trimming shortened V by 6 bases and J by 2 bases, and 17 bases separated the two germline ends. CDR3 size: 16 residues. The CDR3: CASSPQAGSPYNEQFF. CDR3 coding DNA: TGTGCCAGCTCCCCTCAAGCAGGCTCGCCCTACAATGAGCAGTTCTTC.

This chain uses TRBV28 with TRBJ2-1; 7 bases fit TRBD2. The V gene end was trimmed by 2 bases and the J gene end by 6 bases; junction bases not matched to a gene: 10. CDR3 length equals 16 residues. The germline CDR1 and CDR2 sequences are MDHEN and SYDVKM. CDR3 nucleotides: TGTGCCAGCAGTTTAAATTCTGGGGGAGGGATCAATGAGCAGTTCTTC. It codes for CASSLNSGGGINEQFF.

This chain links TRBV6-5 with TRBJ2-3; 7 bases fit TRBD1. The CDR3 runs 12 residues. Germline lookup yields CDR1 MNHEY and CDR2 SVGAGI. The V segment lost 5 bases and the J segment 8 bases; nucleotides outside the gene matches: 4. This CDR3 reads CASSTQGITQYF. In nucleotides, the CDR3 is TGTGCCAGCAGTACACAGGGGATTACGCAGTATTTT.

The rearrangement uses TRBV27 and TRBJ2-1; D unresolved. Germline CDR1 MNHEY, CDR2 SMNVEV (reference sequence). Trimming stripped 3 bases from V and 8 bases from J, with 14 bases between. The length of the CDR3 is 14 residues. The CDR3 DNA reads as TGTGCCAGCAGTTTTCAGAGTTTACGGGATGAGCAGTTCTTC. Translating gives CASSFQSLRDEQFF.

This chain uses TRBV27 with TRBJ1-2; TRBD1 aligns across 7 bases. Germline trimming cut 6 bases from V and 6 bases from J; bases unmatched to any gene: 16. The germline CDR1 and CDR2 sequences are MNHEY and SMNVEV (reference sequence). This CDR3 region has 16 residues. The CDR3 reads CASSPGTERHPNGYTF. The CDR3 bases are TGTGCCAGCAGCCCAGGGACAGAACGACACCCCAATGGCTACACCTTC.

The chain uses TRBV27 and TRBJ2-2, with D hard to call. The germline gives CDR1 MNHEY, CDR2 SMNVEV (reference sequence). CDR3 size: 14 residues. The V gene lost 2 bases and the J gene lost 2 bases, with 6 bases spanning the gap. CDR3 coding DNA: TGTGCCAGCAGTTTAATCAGAAACACCGGGGAGCTGTTTTTT. It encodes CASSLIRNTGELFF.

The chain couples TRBV6-5 to TRBJ2-7, with 8 bases that match TRBD1. Germline V gives CDR1 MNHEY, CDR2 SVGAGI. This CDR3 has 12 residues. V lost 8 bases, J lost 2 bases, and 2 bases stayed unmatched. The CDR3: CASRQGPYEQYF. CDR3 DNA: TGTGCCAGCCGACAGGGGCCCTACGAGCAGTACTTC.

The chain links TRBV6-1 to TRBJ1-5; D may be TRBD1 (6 bases). Germline V gene sequence: CDR1 MNHNS, CDR2 SASEGT. V gave up 3 bases and J gave up 2 bases, with 11 bases separating them. The CDR3 runs 15 residues. CDR3 sequence: CASSDLTGGNQPQHF. CDR3 nucleotide sequence: TGTGCCAGCAGTGACTTGACAGGCGGCAATCAGCCCCAGCATTTT.

The rearrangement uses TRBV19 and TRBJ1-1; 7 bases line up with TRBD1. Germline V gene sequence: CDR1 LNHDA, CDR2 SQIVND (reference sequence). The J segment lost 1 base and the V segment lost 0 bases, leaving 11 bases of the junction unmatched. There are 18 residues in the CDR3. The CDR3 coding sequence is TGTGCCAGTAGTATAGATCGGTGGGCAGGGGGGACGAACACTGAAGCTTTCTTT. Residues: CASSIDRWAGGTNTEAFF.

This CDR3 is CASSLETATNEKLFF. The CDR3 DNA reads TGCGCCAGCAGCTTGGAGACAGCAACTAATGAAAAACTGTTTTTT. V is TRBV5-1 and J is TRBJ1-4, with D possibly matching TRBD1 (5 bases). Germline V CDR1 and CDR2: SGHRS, YFSETQ. The CDR3 has 15 residues. V lost 0 bases and J lost 0, with 6 bases in between.

This clone appeared a single time. The chain combines TRBV7-2 with TRBJ2-2, with 8 bases aligning to TRBD2. After removal of 4 bases from V and 4 bases from J, the junction contained 11 bases not matched to a gene. From germline, CDR1 is SGHTA and CDR2 FQGNSA. The CDR3 totals 17 residues. CDR3 coding DNA: TGTGCCAGCAGCTCGCGGCCGGGGGGGGCGGGCACCGGGGAGCTGTTTTTT. This encodes CASSSRPGGAGTGELFF.

CDR3 sequence: CASSGTSGRRADEQFF. The CDR3 nucleotides are TGTGCCAGCAGCGGGACTAGCGGGAGAAGGGCAGATGAGCAGTTCTTC. This chain connects TRBV9 to TRBJ2-1; TRBD2 agrees at 13 bases. The J segment lost 8 bases and the V segment lost 3 bases, leaving 8 bases of the junction unmatched. The germline V gene encodes CDR1 SGDLS and CDR2 YYNGEE. The CDR3 contains 16 residues.

The chain links TRBV30 to TRBJ1-3; TRBD1 aligns across 7 bases. This CDR3 is built from 15 residues. V shed 0 bases and J 0 bases; nucleotides not matched to a gene: 2. CDR1 GTSNPN and CDR2 SVGIG come from the germline V gene (reference sequence). CDR3 coding DNA: TGTGCCTGGAGTGTTCCAGGGGGCTCTGGAAACACCATATATTTT. Translated, it gives CAWSVPGGSGNTIYF.

This clone was picked up one time. The V gene is TRBV4-3, the J gene TRBJ2-2; TRBD2 aligns across 7 bases. V shed 0 bases, J shed 0 bases, and the junction held 4 bases outside the gene matches. CDR3 length: 17 residues. Germline CDR1 is LGHNA and CDR2 is YSLEER. The CDR3 nucleotides are TGCGCCAGCAGCCAAGATTTCGGGGGGACGAACACCGGGGAGCTGTTTTTT. Translation gives CASSQDFGGTNTGELFF.

The chain uses TRBV4-1 and TRBJ1-1, with D perhaps matching TRBD1 (5 bases). V dropped 0 bases and J dropped 7 bases, with 15 bases sitting between them. Germline lookup yields CDR1 MGHRA and CDR2 YSYEKL. This CDR3 has 15 residues. The DNA of the CDR3 is TGCGCCAGCAGCCAAGATCAACAGGTACCCCGTGAAGCTTTCTTT. It codes for CASSQDQQVPREAFF.

In this sample, this clone turned up a few times. The chain is built from TRBV11-2 and TRBJ1-4, with 11 bases identical to TRBD1. Germline trimming cut 4 bases from V and 7 bases from J; bases unmatched to any gene: 11. CDR3 length: 17 amino acids. The germline V gene has CDR1 SGHAT and CDR2 FQNNGV. The CDR3, as DNA: TGTGCCAGCAGCTCTCGGACAGGGGGCTTTGGAGGTGAAAAACTGTTTTTT. Residues: CASSSRTGGFGGEKLFF.

This chain links TRBV19 with TRBJ2-5, with 7 bases fitting TRBD1. The CDR3 has 15 residues. Germline V gene data show CDR1 as LNHDA and CDR2 as SQIVND (reference sequence). The V and J ends lost 4 bases and 3 bases, in that order; junction bases with no gene match: 8. The CDR3 DNA reads as TGTGCCAGTAGTACGAGGACAGGAACTAAAGAGACCCAGTACTTC. Translation gives CASSTRTGTKETQYF. The whole variable domain, remainder taken from reference TRBV19 and TRBJ2-5, is DGGITQSPKYLFRKEGQNVTLSCEQNLNHDAMYWYRQDPGQGLRLIYYSQIVNDFQKGDIAEGYSVSREKKESFPLTVTSAQKNPTAFYLCASSTRTGTKETQYFGPGTRLLVL.

This chain links TRBV7-9 with TRBJ2-3; possibly TRBD2 for D (5 bases). Deletions cut 5 bases from V and 1 base from J, with 16 bases between. The CDR3 contains 16 residues. The germline gives CDR1 SEHNR, CDR2 FQNEAQ (reference sequence). CDR3: CASSRPLGRGTDTQYF. CDR3 nucleotide sequence: TGTGCCAGCAGCCGCCCCCTCGGGCGGGGCACAGATACGCAGTATTTT.